A selection of T cell receptor beta chains follows, all from one sample in a study of blood T cells in healthy people across ages. TCRdb reprocessed the 5' RACE reads with MiXCR, giving one entry per CDR3 protein. The table shows about 1.7 million distinct CDR3 sequences, with 28% occurring only once. Sequencing input: blood. These receptors were obtained from a woman aged 25 to 39 in good health. The CDR3 runs from the conserved cysteine through the conserved F or W. The D gene is left open where the match is weak. Where a row states a size, it is once, few, many or the class of an expanded clone; other rows omit it.

.	TRBV28	TRBJ2-5	many	TGTGCCAGCAGTTCTCCTGCGGGGGCAGAGACCCAGTACTTC	CASSSPAGAETQYF
TRBD1	TRBV4-1	TRBJ2-5	.	TGCGCCAGCAGCCAAGAGAGGGGGACAGGGGTTTCGGAGACCCAGTACTTC	CASSQERGTGVSETQYF
.	TRBV6-5	TRBJ1-2	few	TGTGCCAGCAGAACCCGCGGACAGATGGCTAACTATGACTACACCTTC	CASRTRGQMANYDYTF
TRBD1	TRBV12-3/TRBV12-4	TRBJ1-5	.	TGTGCCAGCAGTTTTACAGGGGTATTTCAGCCCCAGCATTTT	CASSFTGVFQPQHF
.	TRBV7-2	TRBJ1-1	.	TGTGCCAGCAGCTTGGCGTGGCACACTGAAGCTTTCTTT	CASSLAWHTEAFF
.	TRBV5-1	TRBJ1-2	.	TGCGCCAGCAGCCCTGGTGACAGAAACTATGGCTACACCTTC	CASSPGDRNYGYTF
.	TRBV6-5	TRBJ1-5	.	TGTGCCAGTTATCTCCCCGGGCTCAGGGGAATCCAGCCCCAGCATTTT	CASYLPGLRGIQPQHF
.	TRBV7-3	TRBJ2-3	once	TGTGCCAGCAGCTGGGCGCCTTCCGTTAGCACAGATACGCAGTATTTT	CASSWAPSVSTDTQYF
.	TRBV7-3	TRBJ2-1	.	TGTGCCAGCAGCCCACTGACAGGACCCGGCAATGAGCAGTTCTTC	CASSPLTGPGNEQFF
.	TRBV6-5	TRBJ2-4	.	TGTGCCAGCAGTTACGGCGCAGGGAACTACAAAAACATTCAGTACTTC	CASSYGAGNYKNIQYF
.	TRBV5-1	TRBJ2-1	.	TGCGCCAGCAGCTTAACCACTTCTAACTATGAGCAGTTCTTC	CASSLTTSNYEQFF
.	TRBV2	TRBJ1-2	few	TGTGCCAGCAGTGAAAGGCTGCGAGTGAACTATGGCTACACCTTC	CASSERLRVNYGYTF
.	TRBV6-5	TRBJ1-2	many	TGTGCCAGCAGCCCAAGGGTCCACTATGGCTACACCTTC	CASSPRVHYGYTF
TRBD1	TRBV20-1	TRBJ2-7	many	TGCAGTGCGGGGGGACAGGGGAGCTCCTACGAGCAGTACTTC	CSAGGQGSSYEQYF
.	TRBV9	TRBJ2-5	few	TGTGCCAGCAGCCCCCGGAGGTACCAAGAGACCCAGTACTTC	CASSPRRYQETQYF
.	TRBV9	TRBJ2-3	few	TGTGCCAGCAGCGTAATGTCAAACACAGATACGCAGTATTTT	CASSVMSNTDTQYF
TRBD2	TRBV7-2	TRBJ2-7	.	TGTGCCAGCAGCTTAGGGACTAGCGGGAGGTCGTTAAGCTACGAGCAGTACTTC	CASSLGTSGRSLSYEQYF
TRBD1	TRBV6-2/TRBV6-3	TRBJ1-6	few	TGTGCCAGCAGTTACTCGACAGGGGGAAGATCACCCCTCCACTTT	CASSYSTGGRSPLHF
.	TRBV11-2	TRBJ2-4	.	TGTGCCAGCGGCTCAAGTAGCAGCGCTAGGGGGGACGTTCAGTACTTC	CASGSSSSARGDVQYF
.	TRBV2	TRBJ1-2	many	TGTGCCAGCAGTCGGGACACGGATGGCTACACCTTC	CASSRDTDGYTF
.	TRBV6-5	TRBJ1-4	.	TGTGCCAGCAGCGGGGGGGCCAGGGGAAATGAAAAACTGTTTTTT	CASSGGARGNEKLFF
TRBD2	TRBV5-1	TRBJ2-2	.	TGCGCCAGCAGCTTCTACACCGGGGGGGACCGCACCGGGGAGCTGTTTTTT	CASSFYTGGDRTGELFF
.	TRBV7-9	TRBJ1-2	.	TGTGCCAGCAGCTTAGTCCAGGGTACAGAGGATGGCTACACCTTC	CASSLVQGTEDGYTF
.	TRBV6-6	TRBJ2-7	few	TGTGCCAGCAGTTACGACGTCGACGCCTACGAGCAGTACTTC	CASSYDVDAYEQYF
TRBD2	TRBV25-1	TRBJ2-3	.	TGTGCCAGCAGATCCACCTTAGCGGGAGGGTGGACAGATACGCAGTATTTT	CASRSTLAGGWTDTQYF
.	TRBV7-2	TRBJ2-7	few	TGTGCCGGCACTACGGGCGGGAAGCCCTACGAGCAGTACTTC	CAGTTGGKPYEQYF
.	TRBV18	TRBJ1-2	.	TGTGCCAGCTCACCATCGCAGACCTTCGGGGGCTACACCTTC	CASSPSQTFGGYTF
.	TRBV5-1	TRBJ1-1	.	TGCGCCAGCAGCTTGGGTCTTGAGGGCACTGAAGCTTTCTTT	CASSLGLEGTEAFF
TRBD1	TRBV20-1	TRBJ2-1	many	TGCAGTGCTCCGGGACAGGGGACCCATGAGCAGTTCTTC	CSAPGQGTHEQFF
.	TRBV11-1	TRBJ1-1	few	TGTGCCGGCGGCCAAGGACCGCTCACTGAAGCTTTCTTT	CAGGQGPLTEAFF
TRBD1	TRBV7-9	TRBJ1-6	.	TGTGCCAGCAGCTTAACTCCGGGACAGGGGAACTCACCCCTCCACTTT	CASSLTPGQGNSPLHF
TRBD2	TRBV6-6	TRBJ2-7	few	TGTGCCAGCAGTTACGGGACTAGCGACACCCCCTACGAGCAGTACTTC	CASSYGTSDTPYEQYF
.	TRBV28	TRBJ1-1	few	TGTGCCACAAAAAAGGGGACTAGGGACACTGAAGCTTTCTTT	CATKKGTRDTEAFF
.	TRBV7-2	TRBJ1-2	few	TGTGCCAGCAGCTTCCGACAGGATAACTATGGCTACACCTTC	CASSFRQDNYGYTF
TRBD1	TRBV20-1	TRBJ1-2	.	TGCAGTGCTAGAGCCGGGGACAGGCACTATGGCTACACCTTC	CSARAGDRHYGYTF
.	TRBV28	TRBJ1-5	.	TGTGCCAGCAGTTTACTCTACCGCGATCAGCCCCAGCATTTT	CASSLLYRDQPQHF